This T cell receptor beta chain was found in a study of OX40 agonist ivuxolimab in advanced cancers. The wider study: Patients received intravenous ivuxolimab every 2 weeks at 0.01 to 10 mg/kg. Cancers in dose escalation were hepatocellular, melanoma, renal cell and head and neck.

Clones were read by immunoSEQ multiplex PCR, and TCRdb kept only the in-frame ones, dropping some. There are tens of thousands of clones in the sample; about 85% occur only once, and under 5% lies in the top ten. CDR1 is SGDLS, CDR2 YYNGEE, per germline. V was pared by 4 bases and J by 7 bases, with 9 bases between. CDR3 length: 13 residues. V and J are TRBV9 and TRBJ1-6; D is uncertain. The receptor was derived from an adult with an advanced solid tumor such as melanoma, head and neck, liver or kidney cancer. Material: CD4+ or CD8+ T cells sorted from blood, obtained in a trial of the OX40 agonist ivuxolimab. The DNA of the CDR3 is TGTGCCAGCAGCCCCACGGAGAATTCACCCCTCCACTTT. Translating it yields CASSPTENSPLHF.